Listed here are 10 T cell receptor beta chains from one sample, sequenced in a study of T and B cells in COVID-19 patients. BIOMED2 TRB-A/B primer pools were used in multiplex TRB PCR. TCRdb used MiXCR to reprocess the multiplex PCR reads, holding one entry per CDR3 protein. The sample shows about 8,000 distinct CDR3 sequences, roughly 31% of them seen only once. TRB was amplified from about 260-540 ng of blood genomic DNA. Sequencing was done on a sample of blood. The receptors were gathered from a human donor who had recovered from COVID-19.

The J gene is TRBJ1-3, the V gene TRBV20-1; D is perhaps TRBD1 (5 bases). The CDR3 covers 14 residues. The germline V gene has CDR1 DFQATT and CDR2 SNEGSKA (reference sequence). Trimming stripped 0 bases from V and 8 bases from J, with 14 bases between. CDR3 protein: CSARDPGGAHTIYF. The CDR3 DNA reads TGCAGTGCTAGAGATCCGGGGGGTGCACACACCATATATTTT.

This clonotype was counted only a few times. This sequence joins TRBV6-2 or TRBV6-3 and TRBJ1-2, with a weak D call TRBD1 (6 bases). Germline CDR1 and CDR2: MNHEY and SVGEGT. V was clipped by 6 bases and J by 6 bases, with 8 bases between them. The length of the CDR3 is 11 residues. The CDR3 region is CASRRTDGYTF. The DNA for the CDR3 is TGTGCCAGCAGGCGGACAGATGGCTACACCTTC.

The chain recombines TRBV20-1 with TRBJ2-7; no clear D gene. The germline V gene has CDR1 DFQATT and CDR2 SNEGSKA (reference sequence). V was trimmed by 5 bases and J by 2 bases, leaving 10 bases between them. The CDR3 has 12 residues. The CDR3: CSAEGGTYEQYV. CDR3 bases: TGCAGTGCTGAAGGTGGGACCTACGAGCAGTACGTC.

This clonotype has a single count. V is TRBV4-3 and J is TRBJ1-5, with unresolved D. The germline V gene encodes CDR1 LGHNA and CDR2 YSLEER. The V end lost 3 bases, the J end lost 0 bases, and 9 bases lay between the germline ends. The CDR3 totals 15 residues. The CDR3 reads CASSQNSNSNQPQHF. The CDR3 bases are TGCGCCAGCAGCCAGAACTCCAATAGCAATCAGCCCCAGCATTTT.

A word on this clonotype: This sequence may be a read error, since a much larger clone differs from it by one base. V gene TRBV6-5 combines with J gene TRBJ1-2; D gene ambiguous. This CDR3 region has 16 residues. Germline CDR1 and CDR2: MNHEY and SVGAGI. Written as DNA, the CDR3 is TGTGTCAGCAGTTACGAGGTTGGAAGGCCTAACTATGGCTACACCTTC. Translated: CVSSYEVGRPNYGYTF.

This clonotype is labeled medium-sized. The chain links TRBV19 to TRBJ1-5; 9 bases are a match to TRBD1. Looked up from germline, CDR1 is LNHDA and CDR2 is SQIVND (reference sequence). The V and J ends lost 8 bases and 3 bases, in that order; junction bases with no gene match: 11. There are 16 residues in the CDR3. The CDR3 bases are TGTGCCAGTCGGCCGGGACAGGGCTTATACAATCAGCCCCAGCATTTT. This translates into CASRPGQGLYNQPQHF.

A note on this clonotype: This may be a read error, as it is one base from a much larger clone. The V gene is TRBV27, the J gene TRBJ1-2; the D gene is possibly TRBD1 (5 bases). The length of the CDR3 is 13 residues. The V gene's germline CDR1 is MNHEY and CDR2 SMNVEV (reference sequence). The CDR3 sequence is CAGSPGGGGGYTF. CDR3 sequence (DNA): TGTGCCGGCAGCCCCGGGGGGGGAGGTGGCTACACCTTC.

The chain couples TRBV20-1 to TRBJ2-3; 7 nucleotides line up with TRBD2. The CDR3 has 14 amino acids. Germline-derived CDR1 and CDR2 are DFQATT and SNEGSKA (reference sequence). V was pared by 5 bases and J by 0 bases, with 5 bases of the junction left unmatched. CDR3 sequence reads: CSARWRGSTDTQYF. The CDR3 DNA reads TGCAGTGCTCGATGGCGGGGGAGCACAGATACGCAGTATTTT.

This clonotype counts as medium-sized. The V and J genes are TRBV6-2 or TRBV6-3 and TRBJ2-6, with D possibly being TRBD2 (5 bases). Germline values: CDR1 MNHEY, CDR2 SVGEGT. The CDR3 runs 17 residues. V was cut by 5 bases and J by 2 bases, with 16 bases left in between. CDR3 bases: TGTGCCAGCAGTCCAGGTAGCGCTTTGACTGGGGCCAACGTCCTGACTTTC. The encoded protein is CASSPGSALTGANVLTF.

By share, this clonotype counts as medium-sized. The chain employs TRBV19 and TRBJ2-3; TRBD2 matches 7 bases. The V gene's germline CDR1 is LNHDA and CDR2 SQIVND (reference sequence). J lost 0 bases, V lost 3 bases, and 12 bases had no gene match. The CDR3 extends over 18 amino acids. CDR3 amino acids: CASSMVGGETISTDTQYF. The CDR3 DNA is TGTGCCAGTAGTATGGTGGGGGGGGAAACAATCAGCACAGATACGCAGTATTTT.